This passage covers 8 T cell receptor beta chains from one sample sequenced in a study of shared clonotypes between healthy human individuals. Data came from immunoSEQ multiplex PCR; TCRdb stores just in-frame clones and leaves some out. Here the sample spans roughly 500,000 clones, 90% to 96% being singletons. The sequenced sample consisted of naive CD4+ T cells sorted from blood. Subset indicated: CD45RA+ positively selected. The receptors stem from a woman under 40 in good health.

The chain is built from TRBV28 and TRBJ2-7; 15 bases map to TRBD2. V was pared by 6 bases and J by 6 bases, with 6 bases of the junction left unmatched. Germline V gene sequence: CDR1 MDHEN, CDR2 SYDVKM. The CDR3 extends over 15 amino acids. The CDR3 DNA is TGTGCCAGCAGGCTGGGGACTAGCGGGGGGCTCGAGCAGTACTTC. Amino acids: CASRLGTSGGLEQYF.

This clone was seen a handful of times. This sequence joins TRBV4-2 and TRBJ1-5, with a possible D match to TRBD1 (5 bases). CDR3 length: 14 amino acids. Germline-derived CDR1 and CDR2 are LGHNA and YNFKEQ. V was trimmed by 0 bases and J by 4 bases, leaving 7 bases between them. CDR3 DNA: TGTGCCAGCAGCCAAGATCAGGGAAATCAGCCCCAGCATTTT. Translating it yields CASSQDQGNQPQHF.

The chain recombines TRBV18 with TRBJ2-7, with a possible D match to TRBD1 (6 bases). V dropped 4 bases and J dropped 1 base, with 17 bases sitting between them. Germline CDR1 KGHSH, CDR2 LQKENI. The CDR3 has 16 amino acids. In nucleotides, the CDR3 is TGTGCCAGCTCACAGTCGGACAGCGTAATTTCCTACGAGCAGTACTTC. This gives the protein CASSQSDSVISYEQYF.

The chain uses TRBV6-5 and TRBJ2-3, with D perhaps TRBD2 (7 bases). Between the trimmed V and J ends, which lost 1 base and 1 base, there was a span of 12 bases. The CDR3 has 16 residues. Germline V gives CDR1 MNHEY, CDR2 SVGAGI. Written as DNA, the CDR3 is TGTGCCAGCAGTTACTGGGGGGGGCTAGGCACAGATACGCAGTATTTT. Its protein is CASSYWGGLGTDTQYF.

V and J are TRBV27 and TRBJ2-3; 7 bases line up with TRBD2. V lost 6 bases and J lost 2; bases outside the gene matches: 5. CDR3 length: 14 amino acids. CDR1 and CDR2 (germline): MNHEY, SMNVEV (reference sequence). CDR3 in amino acids: CASSQTSNTDTQYF. Written as DNA, the CDR3 is TGTGCCAGCAGCCAGACTAGCAACACAGATACGCAGTATTTT.

The chain joins TRBV28 to TRBJ1-4; D is possibly TRBD1 (6 bases). This CDR3 has 14 residues. Germline loops: CDR1 MDHEN, CDR2 SYDVKM. The V end lost 10 bases, the J end lost 4 bases, and 16 bases lay between the germline ends. CDR3 residues: CATHLQGINEKLFF. The CDR3 coding sequence is TGTGCCACCCATTTACAGGGTATTAATGAAAAACTGTTTTTT.

This clone was detected only once. The gene calls are TRBV9 and TRBJ2-2; D call uncertain. The V gene lost 5 bases and the J gene lost 2 bases, with 7 bases spanning the gap. The V gene's germline CDR1 is SGDLS and CDR2 YYNGEE. CDR3 length equals 13 residues. The DNA of the CDR3 is TGTGCCAGCAGGTCTACCAACACCGGGGAGCTGTTTTTT. This encodes CASRSTNTGELFF.

The chain is built from TRBV11-2 and TRBJ2-5, with TRBD2 identical over 14 bases. V shed 5 bases, J shed 2 bases, and the junction held 4 bases outside the gene matches. Germline-derived CDR1 and CDR2 are SGHAT and FQNNGV. This CDR3 has 16 residues. CDR3 loop: CASSPRTSGRQETQYF. DNA for the CDR3: TGTGCCAGCAGCCCACGGACTAGCGGGAGGCAAGAGACCCAGTACTTC.